This TCR beta chain was identified during a study of blood T cell repertoires in COVID-19 (dated by TCRdb to the early 2020s). Regarding the research as a whole: Samples covering the acute and convalescent phases of COVID-19 were provided by collaborators in the United States, Italy and Spain. Where available, HLA class I and class II types were taken from metadata supplied by the sample provider and were not determined by assay-based typing. Samples came from the ongoing ImmuneRACE study (first 160 participants) plus 1,254 subjects from 6 global collaborators. Nearly every sample came with metadata listing a de-identified subject ID, COVID-19 status, age in years and sex. Subjects who had been exposed to COVID-19, were actively infected with it, or had recovered from it provided the deeply sampled blood TCRbeta repertoires that made up the dataset. The repertoires were released in a freely available public database intended as a resource for research on the immune response to SARS-CoV-2. The prospective study material was composed of cDNA or gDNA derived from T cells, B-cell-depleted T cells, or PBMCs.

In the prospective study, participants were about 18 to 100 years old, resided in about two dozen geographic areas of the United States, and were enrolled through a virtual design. To assign participants to cohorts, the prospective study relied on clinical history that participants themselves reported in a screening survey and a study questionnaire. Mobile phlebotomists in the prospective study collected whole blood, serum and a nasopharyngeal or oropharyngeal swab from every participant. Over a 2-month period, participants in the prospective study had the option of providing additional blood draws and questionnaires. Before DNA extraction, prospective study blood samples were shipped either frozen or at room temperature. From the germline V gene, CDR1 is SGHVS and CDR2 is FNYEAQ. V and J lose 4 bases and 3 bases, and a span of 16 bases separates them. Counted from cysteine to phenylalanine, this CDR3 has 15 amino acids. Only the CDR3 DNA is retained, 45 bases long and in frame from the first base.

Turning to this clone: It has no known antigen specificity. No much larger clone exists at a distance of one base, and base qualities are not known.

The immunoSEQ Assay, a bias-controlled multiplex PCR, was used to amplify TCRbeta CDR3 regions from genomic DNA. The paper's processing steps were these. The number of nucleated cells in each sample was estimated by amplification of reference gene primers within the assay. To quantify the absolute abundance of each unique TCRbeta CDR3 rearrangement, sequence reads were collapsed and filtered. For each sample, productive Simpson clonality was calculated as the square root of Simpson's diversity index across productive rearrangements. Not all clones reach the TCRdb copy of this immuneACCESS table, which keeps in-frame sequences only. Checked studies attribute under half of the gap to unresolved V genes and leave the rest unexplained. Clone size and the V and J calls come from that table; the DNA yielded D and trimming. For this sample the table gives 300,000 to 500,000 clones, of which around 90% were detected only once. More than 2% of the sample rests with the top ten.

Overall results and qualifications from the work: How much clinical and demographic metadata was included differed by source and by participant, and the metadata was provided uncurated.

Sequenced sample: PBMCs or T cells enriched from blood (not recorded which). This receptor was identified in a middle-aged woman with acute COVID-19. The rearrangement combines TRBV7-6 with TRBJ2-7; the D gene is perhaps TRBD1, on 6 matching bases. At the DNA level, the sequence is TGTGCCAGCAGCTACCGGGACACGGAAATCTACGAGCAGTACTTC. Its protein reads: CASSYRDTEIYEQYF. When the CDR3 is completed using the reference TRBV7-6 and TRBJ2-7 genes on either side, the full variable domain is GAGVSQSPRYKVTKRGQDVALRCDPISGHVSLYWYRQALGQGPEFLTYFNYEAQQDKSGLPNDRFSAERPEGSISTLTIQRTEQRDSAMYRCASSYRDTEIYEQYFGPGTRLTVT.